This is a list of T cell receptor beta chains from one sample in a study of response to subunit inactivated influenza vaccine. TCRdb used MiXCR to reprocess the RT-PCR reads, holding one entry per CDR3 protein. The data show under 950,000 distinct CDR3 sequences, with roughly 20% seen just once and 10% held by the top ten. The sequenced sample was PBMCs from blood, obtained about 5 days after vaccination. These receptors were collected from a man aged 45-65 years who received an inactivated influenza vaccine. Both conserved end residues are part of each CDR3. The D gene is left open where the match is weak. Clone sizes are given selectively: once, few, many, or a class where the clone is expanded.

j_call,d_call,clone_size,v_call,cdr3_aa,cdr3_nt
TRBJ2-2,.,many,TRBV12-3/TRBV12-4,CASSLAAARYTGELFF,TGTGCCAGCAGTTTAGCGGCGGCCAGGTACACCGGGGAGCTGTTTTTT
TRBJ2-1,TRBD2,few,TRBV6-1,CASSPGTSGSGEQFF,TGTGCCAGCAGCCCCGGGACTAGCGGGAGTGGGGAGCAGTTCTTC
TRBJ2-3,TRBD2,many,TRBV29-1,CSVGGLAGGGRTDTQYF,TGCAGCGTTGGAGGACTAGCGGGAGGAGGACGCACAGATACGCAGTATTTT
TRBJ2-1,TRBD2,.,TRBV11-2,CASSLERGVNEQFF,TGTGCCAGCAGCTTAGAGCGGGGGGTAAATGAGCAGTTCTTC
TRBJ2-1,TRBD2,.,TRBV12-3/TRBV12-4,CASSTPSGGGSYNEQFF,TGTGCCAGCAGCACTCCTAGCGGGGGGGGCTCCTACAATGAGCAGTTCTTC
TRBJ2-7,.,few,TRBV3-1,CASSQGIIPYEQYF,TGTGCCAGCAGCCAAGGTATTATCCCCTACGAGCAGTACTTC
TRBJ2-2,.,few,TRBV27,CASSLNSYIVGGELFF,TGTGCCAGCAGTTTAAACTCGTACATAGTGGGCGGGGAGCTGTTTTTT
TRBJ2-1,.,few,TRBV27,CASSSWSTSYNEQFF,TGTGCCAGCAGTTCGTGGAGCACCTCCTACAATGAGCAGTTCTTC
TRBJ2-7,.,.,TRBV6-5,CASSYSGQVYF,TGTGCCAGCAGTTACTCGGGGCAGGTCTACTTC
TRBJ2-1,TRBD2,few,TRBV28,CASSLAGVFNEQFF,TGTGCCAGCAGTCTAGCGGGAGTATTCAATGAGCAGTTCTTC
TRBJ2-7,.,.,TRBV20-1,CSADEGTYEQYF,TGCAGTGCTGACGAGGGCACCTACGAGCAGTACTTC
TRBJ2-7,.,few,TRBV20-1,CSARDIGGDVYEQYF,TGCAGTGCTAGAGACATAGGTGGCGATGTATACGAGCAGTACTTC
TRBJ2-7,TRBD2,.,TRBV10-2,CATGTSGSYEQYF,TGCGCCACCGGGACTAGCGGGAGTTACGAGCAGTACTTC
TRBJ2-7,TRBD1,few,TRBV7-9,CASSLALIQGAHDEQYF,TGTGCCAGCAGCTTAGCATTAATTCAGGGGGCTCATGACGAGCAGTACTTC
TRBJ2-7,.,.,TRBV10-3,CAISESTYEQYF,TGTGCCATCAGTGAGTCGACCTACGAGCAGTACTTC
TRBJ2-7,TRBD2,.,TRBV20-1,CSAEREGPTILGAYEQYF,TGCAGTGCGGAGCGGGAGGGCCCCACTATTTTGGGCGCCTACGAGCAGTACTTC
TRBJ2-1,TRBD1,.,TRBV20-1,CSASSSQGIYNEQFF,TGCAGTGCTAGTTCATCACAGGGGATCTACAATGAGCAGTTCTTC
TRBJ1-1,.,.,TRBV20-1,CSARGTGNTEAFF,TGCAGTGCCCGGGGGACCGGGAACACTGAAGCTTTCTTT
TRBJ2-3,.,.,TRBV5-4,CASTTTPTGDTQYF,TGTGCCAGCACCACTACACCCACCGGGGATACGCAGTATTTT
TRBJ2-1,.,.,TRBV27,CASSRLRGEQFF,TGTGCCAGCAGCCGTCTCCGGGGGGAGCAGTTCTTC
TRBJ2-7,TRBD1,few,TRBV7-2,CASSILGQGVSEQYF,TGTGCCAGCAGCATATTAGGACAGGGAGTAAGCGAGCAGTACTTC
TRBJ2-6,.,many,TRBV12-3/TRBV12-4,CASSPLSGANVLTF,TGTGCCAGCAGCCCCCTCTCTGGGGCCAACGTCCTGACTTTC
TRBJ1-3,.,few,TRBV4-2,CASSQDWGTGNTIYF,TGTGCCAGCAGCCAAGATTGGGGAACAGGAAACACCATATATTTT
TRBJ2-5,TRBD2,.,TRBV7-2,CASSRDWGGTQYF,TGTGCCAGCAGCCGGGACTGGGGGGGGACCCAGTACTTC
TRBJ2-1,TRBD2,few,TRBV12-3/TRBV12-4,CASSLARGGGAHEQFF,TGTGCCAGCAGTTTAGCGCGGGGCGGGGGGGCGCATGAGCAGTTCTTC
TRBJ2-7,TRBD1,.,TRBV20-1,CSARLPSGGYEQYF,TGCAGTGCTAGACTTCCATCAGGGGGCTACGAGCAGTACTTC
TRBJ1-3,.,few,TRBV21-1,CASSKGRGLFYSGNTIYF,TGTGCCAGCAGCAAGGGACGCGGTCTCTTCTACTCTGGAAACACCATATATTTT
TRBJ2-7,.,.,TRBV7-2,CASTTQRGNEQYF,TGTGCCAGCACCACGCAGAGGGGGAACGAGCAGTACTTC
TRBJ2-5,TRBD2,.,TRBV7-8,CASSLVTGTNQETQYF,TGTGCCAGCAGCTTGGTGACCGGGACTAACCAAGAGACCCAGTACTTC
TRBJ2-3,TRBD1,few,TRBV6-1,CASSEFPQGAGDTQYF,TGTGCCAGCAGTGAATTCCCCCAGGGGGCAGGAGATACGCAGTATTTT
TRBJ2-3,TRBD2,.,TRBV6-5,CASGKAGDTLYF,TGTGCCAGCGGTAAGGCGGGAGATACGCTGTATTTT
TRBJ2-3,.,.,TRBV5-1,CASSLNGGSGTDTQYF,TGCGCCAGCAGCTTGAATGGAGGGTCAGGCACAGATACGCAGTATTTT
TRBJ2-5,TRBD2,.,TRBV20-1,CSATSDQETQYF,TGCAGTGCCACTAGCGACCAAGAGACCCAGTACTTC
TRBJ2-3,TRBD2,few,TRBV19,CASSRSSGTIDTQYF,TGTGCCAGTAGTAGATCTAGCGGGACTATAGATACGCAGTATTTT
TRBJ2-1,TRBD2,.,TRBV20-1,CSAREGGSSSYNEQFF,TGCAGTGCTAGAGAGGGGGGGAGCAGCTCCTACAATGAGCAGTTCTTC
TRBJ1-4,.,.,TRBV12-3/TRBV12-4,CASSSGATVRPMEKLFF,TGTGCCAGCAGTTCAGGGGCCACGGTAAGACCCATGGAAAAACTGTTTTTT
TRBJ1-5,.,.,TRBV11-1,CASSYQPRDLRTHQPQHF,TGTGCCAGCAGCTATCAACCCCGGGACCTGAGGACGCATCAGCCCCAGCATTTT
TRBJ2-1,.,many,TRBV6-2/TRBV6-3,CASSSVARTNEQFF,TGTGCCAGCAGTTCAGTAGCGAGAACTAATGAGCAGTTCTTC
TRBJ2-1,TRBD2,once,TRBV25-1,CASSVSGGALEQFF,TGTGCCAGCAGTGTTAGCGGGGGGGCCCTTGAGCAGTTCTTC
TRBJ2-3,TRBD2,.,TRBV9,CASSVASGRPGDTQYF,TGTGCCAGCAGCGTAGCCAGCGGGAGGCCGGGAGATACGCAGTATTTT
TRBJ2-7,.,.,TRBV18,CASSPKEIAEQYF,TGTGCCAGCTCCCCGAAGGAGATCGCTGAGCAGTACTTC
TRBJ1-5,TRBD1,.,TRBV28,CASSRGQGNNQPQHF,TGTGCCAGCAGCCGAGGACAGGGGAACAATCAGCCCCAGCATTTT